What follows is one T cell receptor beta chain and its context. TCRdb's copy holds only in-frame clones and misses some; the assay was immunoSEQ multiplex PCR. The sample comprises over 90,000 clones, 65% to 85% of which are singletons, and nearly 4.5% rests with the top ten. This sample stems from a study of blood T cell repertoires in COVID-19. The CDR3 is made up of 16 amino acids. Sequencing input: peripheral blood. This sequence joins TRBV21-1 and TRBJ2-3; no check of the table's D call, TRBD1, against the DNA was made. TRBV21-1 has pseudogene status. This clonotype originated in a man between 60 and 75 years old with acute or convalescent COVID-19. CDR3 nucleotide sequence: TGTGCCAGCAGCAAAGAGGCCAGGGCTGTCACAGATACGCAGTATTTT. It yields the protein CASSKEARAVTDTQYF.